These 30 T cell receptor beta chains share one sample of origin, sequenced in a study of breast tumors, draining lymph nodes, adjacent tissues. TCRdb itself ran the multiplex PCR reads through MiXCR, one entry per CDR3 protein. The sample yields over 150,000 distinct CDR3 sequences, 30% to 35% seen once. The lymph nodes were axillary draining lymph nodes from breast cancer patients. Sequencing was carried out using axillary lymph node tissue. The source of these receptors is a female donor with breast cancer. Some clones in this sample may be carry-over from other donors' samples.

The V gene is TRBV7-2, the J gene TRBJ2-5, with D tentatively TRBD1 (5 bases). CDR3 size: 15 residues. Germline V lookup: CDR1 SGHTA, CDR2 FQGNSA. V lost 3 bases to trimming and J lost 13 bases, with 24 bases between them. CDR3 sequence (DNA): TGTGCCAGCAGCTTTGGCGCAGGGCCTAATGAAAAACTGTACTTC. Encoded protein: CASSFGAGPNEKLYF.

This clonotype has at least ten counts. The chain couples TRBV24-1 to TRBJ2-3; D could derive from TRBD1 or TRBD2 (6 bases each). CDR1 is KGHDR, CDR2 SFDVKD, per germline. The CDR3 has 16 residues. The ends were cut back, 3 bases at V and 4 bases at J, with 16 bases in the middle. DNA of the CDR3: TGTGCCACCAGTGATACGAACAGGGACTCCGCAGATACGCAGTATTTT. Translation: CATSDTNRDSADTQYF.

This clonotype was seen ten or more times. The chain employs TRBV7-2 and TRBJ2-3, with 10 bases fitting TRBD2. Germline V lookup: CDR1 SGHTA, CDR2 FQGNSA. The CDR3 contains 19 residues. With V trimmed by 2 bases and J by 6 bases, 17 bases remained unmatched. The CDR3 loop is CASSLFPSGGAGVVDTQYF. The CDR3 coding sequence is TGTGCCAGCAGCTTATTCCCCAGCGGGGGGGCGGGGGTGGTCGATACGCAGTATTTT.

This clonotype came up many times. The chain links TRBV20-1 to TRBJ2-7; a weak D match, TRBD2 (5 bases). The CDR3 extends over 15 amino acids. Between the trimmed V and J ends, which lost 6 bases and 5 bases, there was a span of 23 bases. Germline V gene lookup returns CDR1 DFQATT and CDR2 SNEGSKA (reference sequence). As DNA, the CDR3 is TGCAGTGCCTCCAAGAGCGGCGCAGGATTCCACGAGCAGTACTTC. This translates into CSASKSGAGFHEQYF.

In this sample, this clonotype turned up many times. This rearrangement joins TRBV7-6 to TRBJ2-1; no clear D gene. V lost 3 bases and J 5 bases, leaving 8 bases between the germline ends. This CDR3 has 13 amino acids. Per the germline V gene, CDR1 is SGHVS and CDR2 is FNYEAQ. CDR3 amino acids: CASSLLENNEQFF. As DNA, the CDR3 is TGTGCCAGCAGCTTGCTCGAGAACAATGAGCAGTTCTTC.

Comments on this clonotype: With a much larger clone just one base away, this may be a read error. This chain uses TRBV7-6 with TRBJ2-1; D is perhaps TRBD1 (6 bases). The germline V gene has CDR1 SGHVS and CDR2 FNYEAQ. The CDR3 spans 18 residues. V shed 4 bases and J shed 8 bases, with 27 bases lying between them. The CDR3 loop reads CASSSNLELGAGNHEQFF. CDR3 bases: TGTGCCAGCAGCTCCAACCTAGAGCTGGGGGCTGGTAACCATGAGCAGTTCTTC.

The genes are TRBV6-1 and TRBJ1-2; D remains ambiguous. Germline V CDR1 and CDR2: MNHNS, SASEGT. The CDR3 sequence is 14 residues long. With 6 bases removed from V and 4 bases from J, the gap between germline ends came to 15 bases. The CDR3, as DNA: TGTGCCAGCAGGACTCGGCACCGAGGCTATGGCTACACCTTC. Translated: CASRTRHRGYGYTF.

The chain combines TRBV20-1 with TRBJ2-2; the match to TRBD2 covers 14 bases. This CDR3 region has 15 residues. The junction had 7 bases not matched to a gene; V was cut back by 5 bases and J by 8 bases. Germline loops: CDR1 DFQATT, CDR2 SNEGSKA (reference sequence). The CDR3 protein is CSARTSGRLKGELFF. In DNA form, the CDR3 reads TGCAGTGCTCGGACTAGCGGGAGGTTGAAAGGGGAGCTGTTTTTT.

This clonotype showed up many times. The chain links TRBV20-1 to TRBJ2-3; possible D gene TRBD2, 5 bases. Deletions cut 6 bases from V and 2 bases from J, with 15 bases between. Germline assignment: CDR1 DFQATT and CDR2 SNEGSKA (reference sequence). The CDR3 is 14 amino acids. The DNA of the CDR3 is TGCAGTGCCCTAAGGGCGGGTACCACAGATACGCAGTATTTT. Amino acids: CSALRAGTTDTQYF.

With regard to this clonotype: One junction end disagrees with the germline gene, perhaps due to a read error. The CDR3: CASSLGAGQRQHF. The CDR3 DNA sequence: TGTGCCAGCAGCTTAGGGGCTGGGCAGCGCCAGCATTTT. This chain joins TRBV11-2 and TRBJ1-5; D remains unclear. The germline V gene has CDR1 SGHAT and CDR2 FQNNGV. This CDR3 comprises 13 residues.

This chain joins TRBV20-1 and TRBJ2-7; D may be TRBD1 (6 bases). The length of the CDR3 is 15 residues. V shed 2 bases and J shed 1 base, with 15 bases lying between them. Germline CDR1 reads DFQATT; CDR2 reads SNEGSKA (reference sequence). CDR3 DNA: TGCAGTGCTAGATCACAGACAGGTATGTCCTACGAGCAGTACTTC. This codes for CSARSQTGMSYEQYF.

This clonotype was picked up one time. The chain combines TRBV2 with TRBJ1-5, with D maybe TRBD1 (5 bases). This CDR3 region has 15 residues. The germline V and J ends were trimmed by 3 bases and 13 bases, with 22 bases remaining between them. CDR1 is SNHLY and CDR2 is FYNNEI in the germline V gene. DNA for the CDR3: TGTGCCAGCAGTGAGGAGACAGATAAGGGTTTTCTTCAGCATTTT. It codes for CASSEETDKGFLQHF.

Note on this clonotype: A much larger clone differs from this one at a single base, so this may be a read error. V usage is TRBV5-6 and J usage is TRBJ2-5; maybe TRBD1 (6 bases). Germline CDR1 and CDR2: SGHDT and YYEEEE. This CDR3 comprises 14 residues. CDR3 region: CASSLVTGQETRYF. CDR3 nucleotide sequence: TGTGCCAGCAGCTTGGTCACAGGGCAAGAGACCCGGTACTTC.

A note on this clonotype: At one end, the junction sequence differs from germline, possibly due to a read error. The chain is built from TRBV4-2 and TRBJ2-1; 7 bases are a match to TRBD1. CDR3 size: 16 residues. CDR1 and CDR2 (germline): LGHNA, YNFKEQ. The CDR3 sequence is CAGSRSTGLVQHEQFF. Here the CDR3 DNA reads TGTGCCGGCAGCCGTTCGACAGGGCTGGTGCAGCATGAGCAGTTCTTC.

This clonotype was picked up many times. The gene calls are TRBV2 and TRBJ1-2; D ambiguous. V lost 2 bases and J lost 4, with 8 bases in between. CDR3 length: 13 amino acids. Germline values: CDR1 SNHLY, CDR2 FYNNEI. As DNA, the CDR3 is TGTGCCAGCAGTGAACCCGCACGCTATGGCTACACCTTC. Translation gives CASSEPARYGYTF.

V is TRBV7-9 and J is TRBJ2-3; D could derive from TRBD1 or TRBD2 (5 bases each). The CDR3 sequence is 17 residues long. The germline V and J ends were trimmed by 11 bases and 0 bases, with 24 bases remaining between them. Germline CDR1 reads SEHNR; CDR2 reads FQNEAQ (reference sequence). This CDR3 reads CACAKRGVAASTDTQYF. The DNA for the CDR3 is TGTGCCTGCGCGAAGAGGGGTGTAGCCGCTAGCACAGATACGCAGTATTTT.

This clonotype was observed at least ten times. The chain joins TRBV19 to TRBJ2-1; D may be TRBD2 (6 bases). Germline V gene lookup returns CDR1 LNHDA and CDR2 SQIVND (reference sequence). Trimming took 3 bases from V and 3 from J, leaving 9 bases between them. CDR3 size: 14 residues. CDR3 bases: TGTGCCAGTAGTATCTCGCGGGGCTACAATGAGCAGTTCTTC. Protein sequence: CASSISRGYNEQFF. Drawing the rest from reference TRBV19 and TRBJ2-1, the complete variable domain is DGGITQSPKYLFRKEGQNVTLSCEQNLNHDAMYWYRQDPGQGLRLIYYSQIVNDFQKGDIAEGYSVSREKKESFPLTVTSAQKNPTAFYLCASSISRGYNEQFFGPGTRLTVL.

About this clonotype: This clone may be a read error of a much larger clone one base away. In DNA, the CDR3 is TGTGCCAGCAGCGTAGCGTGGAGGAGCTCCTACAATGCGCAGTTCTTC. Amino acid sequence: CASSVAWRSSYNAQFF. The rearrangement joins TRBV9 to TRBJ2-1; tentatively, D is TRBD2 (5 bases). Germline assignment: CDR1 SGDLS and CDR2 YYNGEE. The CDR3 sequence is 16 residues long.

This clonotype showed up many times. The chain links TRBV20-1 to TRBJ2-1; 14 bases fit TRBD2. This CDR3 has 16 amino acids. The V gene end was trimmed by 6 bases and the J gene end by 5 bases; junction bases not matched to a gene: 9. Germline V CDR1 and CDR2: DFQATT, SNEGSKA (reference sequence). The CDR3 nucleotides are TGCAGTGCCGCGACTAGCGGGGGGGTTCATAACAATGAGCAGTTCTTC. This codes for CSAATSGGVHNNEQFF.

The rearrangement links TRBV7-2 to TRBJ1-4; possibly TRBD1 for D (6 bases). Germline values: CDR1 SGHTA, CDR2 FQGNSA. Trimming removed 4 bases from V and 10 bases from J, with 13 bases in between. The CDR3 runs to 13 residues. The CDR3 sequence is CASSSDGTRKLFF. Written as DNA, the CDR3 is TGTGCCAGCAGCTCCGATGGGACACGAAAACTGTTTTTT.

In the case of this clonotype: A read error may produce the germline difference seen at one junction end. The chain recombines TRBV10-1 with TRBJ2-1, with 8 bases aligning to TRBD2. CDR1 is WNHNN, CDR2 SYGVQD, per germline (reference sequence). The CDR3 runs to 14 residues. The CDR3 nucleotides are TGTACCGCCATGGCTGGACTAGCTTATGCTGAGCAGTTCTTC. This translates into CTAMAGLAYAEQFF.

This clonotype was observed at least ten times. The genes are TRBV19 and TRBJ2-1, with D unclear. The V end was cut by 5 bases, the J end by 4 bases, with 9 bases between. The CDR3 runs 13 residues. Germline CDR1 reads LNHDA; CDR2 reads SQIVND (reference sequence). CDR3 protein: CASSSTSYNEQFF. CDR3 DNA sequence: TGTGCCAGTAGTTCTACATCTTACAATGAGCAGTTCTTC.

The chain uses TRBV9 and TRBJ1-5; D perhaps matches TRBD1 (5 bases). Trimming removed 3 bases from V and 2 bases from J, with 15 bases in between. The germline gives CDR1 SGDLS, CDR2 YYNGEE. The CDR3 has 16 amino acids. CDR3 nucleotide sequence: TGTGCCAGCAGCGAGTCCACGGGGGAAGGCAATCAGCCCCAGCATTTT. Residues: CASSESTGEGNQPQHF. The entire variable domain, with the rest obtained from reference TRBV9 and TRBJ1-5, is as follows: DSGVTQTPKHLITATGQRVTLRCSPRSGDLSVYWYQQSLDQGLQFLIQYYNGEERAKGNILERFSAQQFPDLHSELNLSSLELGDSALYFCASSESTGEGNQPQHFGDGTRLSIL.

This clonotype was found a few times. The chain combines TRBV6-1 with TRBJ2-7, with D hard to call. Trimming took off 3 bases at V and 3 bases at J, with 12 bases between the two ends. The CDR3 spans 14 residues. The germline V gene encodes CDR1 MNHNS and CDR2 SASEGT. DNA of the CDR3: TGTGCCAGCAGTGAGGGTAACCTTGGCTACGAGCAGTACTTC. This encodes CASSEGNLGYEQYF.

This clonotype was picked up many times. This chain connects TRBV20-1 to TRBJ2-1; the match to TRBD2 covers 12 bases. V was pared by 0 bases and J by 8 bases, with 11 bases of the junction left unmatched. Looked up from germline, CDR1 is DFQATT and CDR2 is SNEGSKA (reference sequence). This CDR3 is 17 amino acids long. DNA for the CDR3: TGCAGTGCTAGAGATCTTCCTAGCGGGGGGGGAGGTGATGAGCAGTTCTTC. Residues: CSARDLPSGGGGDEQFF.

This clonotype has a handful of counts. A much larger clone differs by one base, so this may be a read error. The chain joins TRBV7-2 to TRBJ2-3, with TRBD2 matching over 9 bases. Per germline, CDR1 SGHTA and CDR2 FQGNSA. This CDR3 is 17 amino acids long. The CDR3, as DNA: TGTGCCAGCAGCCTAGACCCTAGCGGGGTCGGCACAGATCCGCAGTATTTT. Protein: CASSLDPSGVGTDPQYF.

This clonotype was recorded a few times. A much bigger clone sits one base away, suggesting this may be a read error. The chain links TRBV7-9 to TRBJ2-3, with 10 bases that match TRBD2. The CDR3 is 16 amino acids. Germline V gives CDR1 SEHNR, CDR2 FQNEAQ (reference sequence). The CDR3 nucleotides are TGTGCCAGCAGCTTAGTCAAGCGGGAGGGCCGAGATATGCAGTATTTT. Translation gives CASSLVKREGRDMQYF.

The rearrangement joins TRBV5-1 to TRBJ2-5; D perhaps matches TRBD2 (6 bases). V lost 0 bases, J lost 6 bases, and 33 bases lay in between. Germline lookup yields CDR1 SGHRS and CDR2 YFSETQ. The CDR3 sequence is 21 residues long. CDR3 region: CASSLAFISTSRGRRQQTQYF. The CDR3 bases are TGCGCCAGCAGCTTGGCCTTTATTAGTACCTCACGGGGGAGGAGGCAACAGACCCAGTACTTC.

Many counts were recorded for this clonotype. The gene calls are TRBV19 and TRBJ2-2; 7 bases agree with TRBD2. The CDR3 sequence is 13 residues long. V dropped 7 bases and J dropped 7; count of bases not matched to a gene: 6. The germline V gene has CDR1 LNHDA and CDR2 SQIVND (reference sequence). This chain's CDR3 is CASIRRGSGELFF. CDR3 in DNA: TGTGCCAGTATCCGACGCGGGAGCGGGGAGCTGTTTTTT. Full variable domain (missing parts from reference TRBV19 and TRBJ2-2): DGGITQSPKYLFRKEGQNVTLSCEQNLNHDAMYWYRQDPGQGLRLIYYSQIVNDFQKGDIAEGYSVSREKKESFPLTVTSAQKNPTAFYLCASIRRGSGELFFGEGSRLTVL.

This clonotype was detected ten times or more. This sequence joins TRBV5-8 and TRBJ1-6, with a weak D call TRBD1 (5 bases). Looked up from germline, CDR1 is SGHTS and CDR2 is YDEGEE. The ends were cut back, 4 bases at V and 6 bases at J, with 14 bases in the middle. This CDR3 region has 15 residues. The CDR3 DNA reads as TGTGCCAGCAGCCCCGGGACGGCTCTTAATTCACCCCTCCACTTT. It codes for CASSPGTALNSPLHF.